Presented here are 5 T cell receptor beta chains from one specimen sequenced in a study of T cell responses to AZD1222 COVID-19 vaccine. Measured with immunoSEQ multiplex PCR; TCRdb has only the in-frame clones, and not every one. The sample carries fewer than 150,000 clones, 85% to 95% recorded once. The sample here was peripheral blood, taken 28 days after the second AZD1222 dose. The receptors stem from an adult who received the AZD1222 COVID-19 vaccine.

The gene calls are TRBV15 and TRBJ2-1; D is unclear. The CDR3 extends over 13 amino acids. Trimming pared 3 bases from V and 10 bases from J, leaving 13 bases between. Looked up from germline, CDR1 is LNHNV and CDR2 is YYDKDF (reference sequence). Written as DNA, the CDR3 is TGTGCCACCAGCAGGGCCAATTACCGGGAGCAGTTCTTC. This sequence encodes CATSRANYREQFF.

The genes are TRBV5-6 and TRBJ1-1; D perhaps matches TRBD1 (5 bases). The CDR3 runs to 16 residues. The germline V gene has CDR1 SGHDT and CDR2 YYEEEE. With 0 bases removed from V and 1 base from J, the gap between germline ends came to 13 bases. In DNA, the CDR3 is TGTGCCAGCAGCTTGGTCGGGGGAGGGCGGAACACTGAAGCTTTCTTT. Its translation: CASSLVGGGRNTEAFF.

The rearrangement uses TRBV11-2 and TRBJ2-4, with TRBD1 identical over 8 bases. The CDR3 extends over 14 amino acids. The germline V gene encodes CDR1 SGHAT and CDR2 FQNNGV. The V gene end was trimmed by 5 bases and the J gene end by 6 bases; junction bases not matched to a gene: 6. In nucleotides, the CDR3 is TGTGCCAGCAGCCCTGGACAGGGTATAAACATTCAGTACTTC. Translating gives CASSPGQGINIQYF.

The chain joins TRBV2 to TRBJ2-2; D may correspond to TRBD1 or TRBD2 (5 bases each). Germline V gene sequence: CDR1 SNHLY, CDR2 FYNNEI. V gave up 2 bases and J gave up 5 bases, with 12 bases separating them. The CDR3 is 15 residues long. The CDR3, as DNA: TGTGCCAGCAGTGAACAGGGCGGAGGAACCGGGGAGCTGTTTTTT. This translates into CASSEQGGGTGELFF.

This clone was seen once. The CDR3 reads CASSETDMNTEAFF. The DNA for the CDR3 is TGTGCCAGCTCCGAGACAGATATGAACACTGAAGCTTTCTTT. This rearrangement joins TRBV18 to TRBJ1-1, with D possibly TRBD1 on 5 matching bases. Per the germline V gene, CDR1 is KGHSH and CDR2 is LQKENI. CDR3 length equals 14 residues. Trimming shortened V by 6 bases and J by 0 bases, and 11 bases separated the two germline ends.